Listed below are T cell receptor beta chains from one sample, sequenced in a study of blood T cell repertoires in COVID-19. The assay was immunoSEQ multiplex PCR, and TCRdb's table has in-frame clones only and misses some. The sample shows about 180,000 clones, 65% to 90% of them seen only once. The sample consisted of peripheral blood. All receptors derive from a man aged 45-65 years with active or convalescent COVID-19. Each CDR3 is given with its conserved first and last residue. A D gene is named only where the DNA matches it firmly. Size is omitted from some rows. Given values are once, few, many or a class for expanded clones.

DNA | CDR3 | J | V | D | size
TGTGCCAGCAGTTTTAGAGTTTTCGGCTATGGCTACACCTTC | CASSFRVFGYGYTF | TRBJ1-2 | TRBV28 | NA | NA
TGCGCCAGCCTCCATCGGGGTCAGCCCCAGCATTTT | CASLHRGQPQHF | TRBJ1-5 | TRBV23-1 | NA | NA
TGTGCCAGCACCGCCATAGGGAGTACTTATAATTCACCCCTCCACTTT | CASTAIGSTYNSPLHF | TRBJ1-6 | TRBV6-6 | NA | NA
TGCAGCGTTGCACAGGGGGCTGGAAACACCATATATTTT | CSVAQGAGNTIYF | TRBJ1-3 | TRBV29-1 | TRBD1 | NA
TGCGCCAGCAGACAGACAGGGCGAGGAACTGGAAACACCATATATTTT | CASRQTGRGTGNTIYF | TRBJ1-3 | TRBV4-1 | TRBD1 | NA
TGTGCCAGTAGTATGTCGGGGGGTAATGAAAAACTGTTTTTT | CASSMSGGNEKLFF | TRBJ1-4 | TRBV19 | NA | NA
TGTGCCAGCAGTTGGAACAGGGGGCGATCCTACGAGCAGTACTTC | CASSWNRGRSYEQYF | TRBJ2-7 | TRBV28 | TRBD1 | NA
TGCGCCAGCAGCCAAGATATGAGCGGGGGATACAATGAGCAGTTCTTC | CASSQDMSGGYNEQFF | TRBJ2-1 | TRBV4-1 | TRBD2 | NA
TGTGCCAGCAGTGCCGGGACAGGGGGTTTCTATAATTCACCCCTCCACTTT | CASSAGTGGFYNSPLHF | TRBJ1-6 | TRBV28 | TRBD1 | NA
TGCGCCAGCAGCTTGGGAGGGAGCGGATACTACGAGCAGTACTTC | CASSLGGSGYYEQYF | TRBJ2-7 | TRBV5-1 | NA | NA
TGTGCCAGCAGTGAAGGATGGAGGCCCTCCTACGAGCAGTACTTC | CASSEGWRPSYEQYF | TRBJ2-7 | TRBV6-1 | NA | NA
TGTGCCAGCTCACCGAGGGGGGGGGACTCCTACGAGCAGTACTTC | CASSPRGGDSYEQYF | TRBJ2-7 | TRBV18 | NA | NA
TGTGCCAGCAGCCAAGGGACACACACTGGAAACACCATATATTTT | CASSQGTHTGNTIYF | TRBJ1-3 | TRBV3-1/TRBV3-2 | NA | NA
TGCGCCAGCAGCCAAGATGAGACACAGAATCAGCCCCAGCATTTT | CASSQDETQNQPQHF | TRBJ1-5 | TRBV4-1 | NA | NA
TGTGCCAGCAGCTTTAGCGGGAGCGGTACAGATACGCAGTATTTT | CASSFSGSGTDTQYF | TRBJ2-3 | TRBV11-3 | TRBD2 | NA
TGTGCCAGCAGCTTGGAGACAGTGGATACGCAGTATTTT | CASSLETVDTQYF | TRBJ2-3 | TRBV5-5 | NA | NA
TGTGCCACCAGTGATGTTTCAGGGGCGAGCACAGATACGCAGTATTTT | CATSDVSGASTDTQYF | TRBJ2-3 | TRBV24-1 | NA | NA
TGTGCCAGCAGCTTAGCCAGGGGGAAGGCTGAAGCTTTCTTT | CASSLARGKAEAFF | TRBJ1-1 | TRBV11-1 | TRBD1 | NA
TGTGCCAGCATATCTGGGACAACCGGGGAGCTGTTTTTT | CASISGTTGELFF | TRBJ2-2 | TRBV2 | NA | NA
TGTGCCAGCAGTTTAATGGGTGACAGGGGGCTGTCGTATGGCTACACCTTC | CASSLMGDRGLSYGYTF | TRBJ1-2 | TRBV28 | TRBD1 | NA
TGTGCCAGCAGTGATCGGACAGGGGGGAATGAAAAACTGTTTTTT | CASSDRTGGNEKLFF | TRBJ1-4 | TRBV2 | TRBD1 | NA
TGCGCCAGCAGCTTGGGGGGACAGATGGGTATTGGTTTC | CASSLGGQMGIGF | TRBJ1-2 | TRBV5-1 | TRBD1 | NA
TGTGCCAGTAGTATAGGGGGGACAGCGATCTTCAATCAGCCCCAGCATTTT | CASSIGGTAIFNQPQHF | TRBJ1-5 | TRBV19 | TRBD1 | NA
TGTGCCAGCAGTCGCGGGGGCCTGCGATCGGGTTCACCCCTCCACTTT | CASSRGGLRSGSPLHF | TRBJ1-6 | TRBV28 | NA | once
TGTGCCTGGAGTGCCCCAGCGGGATTCGAGCAGTACTTC | CAWSAPAGFEQYF | TRBJ2-7 | TRBV30 | TRBD2 | NA
TGTGCCAGCAAGCACGAAGGACTAGCGGGAGGGGTCAATGAGCAGTTCTTC | CASKHEGLAGGVNEQFF | TRBJ2-1 | TRBV2 | TRBD2 | NA
TGTGCCATCAGTGAAGGGGACAGTCGAGAGAACACTGAAGCTTTCTTT | CAISEGDSRENTEAFF | TRBJ1-1 | TRBV10-3 | TRBD1 | NA
TGTGCCAGCAGTGCGTCGACAGCAAGCTCCTACAATGAGCAGTTCTTC | CASSASTASSYNEQFF | TRBJ2-1 | TRBV27 | NA | NA
TGTGCCAGCAGTGAAGAGGGGAGGGACACCATATATTTT | CASSEEGRDTIYF | TRBJ1-3 | TRBV6-1 | NA | NA
TGTGCCAGCAGTCCCTCGGGACAGGGAAAAAATACGCAGTATTTT | CASSPSGQGKNTQYF | TRBJ2-3 | TRBV6-2/TRBV6-3 | TRBD1 | NA
TGTGCCAGCAGCTCACAAGGACAGTTCTACGAGCAGTACTTC | CASSSQGQFYEQYF | TRBJ2-7 | TRBV7-2 | NA | NA
TGTGCCAGCAGTTTAGGGACACAGTATGGCTACACCTTC | CASSLGTQYGYTF | TRBJ1-2 | TRBV12-3/TRBV12-4 | NA | NA
TGTGCCAGCAGGAACCCCCCGGGTGGCAGGGGGAGCGGACAGCCCCAGCATTTT | CASRNPPGGRGSGQPQHF | TRBJ1-5 | TRBV28 | TRBD1 | NA
TGTGCCAGCAGCCTCTATTGGAACACTGAAGCTTTCTTT | CASSLYWNTEAFF | TRBJ1-1 | TRBV7-3 | NA | NA
TGTGCCAGCAGGTCAGGGAAATTTACCGGGGAGCTGTTTTTT | CASRSGKFTGELFF | TRBJ2-2 | TRBV6-5 | NA | NA
TGCGCCAGCAGCTTGGCCGGACTAGCGGGAGAGGGAGAGACCCAGTACTTC | CASSLAGLAGEGETQYF | TRBJ2-5 | TRBV5-1 | TRBD2 | NA
TGTGCCAGTACGGATACAGGCACAGATACGCAGTATTTT | CASTDTGTDTQYF | TRBJ2-3 | TRBV19 | NA | NA
TGTGCCAGCAGTTACGGGGGGGGGCCCACGCAGTATTTT | CASSYGGGPTQYF | TRBJ2-3 | TRBV6-2/TRBV6-3 | NA | NA
TGTGCCAGCAGCTCCCCGGACAGGGGGACCAAAAACATTCAGTACTTC | CASSSPDRGTKNIQYF | TRBJ2-4 | TRBV7-9 | TRBD1 | NA
TGTGCCAGCTCACCGACATCTCCTGGAAACACCATATATTTT | CASSPTSPGNTIYF | TRBJ1-3 | TRBV18 | NA | NA
TGTGCCAGTAAGGGACAGGGTCCCTATAATTCACCCCTCCACTTT | CASKGQGPYNSPLHF | TRBJ1-6 | TRBV19 | TRBD1 | NA
TGTGCCAGCAGTACAGGCCTAGGAAACACCATATATTTT | CASSTGLGNTIYF | TRBJ1-3 | TRBV2 | NA | NA
TGTGCCATCGCTAGCGCCGACCCCCCCTATACGCAGTATTTT | CAIASADPPYTQYF | TRBJ2-3 | TRBV10-3 | NA | NA
TGTGCCAGCAGCTGGCGGGGTTATAGCGATACGCAGTATTTT | CASSWRGYSDTQYF | TRBJ2-3 | TRBV7-9 | NA | once
TGCGCCAGCAGTCTAAGGGCAGGGCGTCAGCCCCAGCATTTT | CASSLRAGRQPQHF | TRBJ1-5 | TRBV23-1 | NA | few
TGTGCCAGCAGGCACTATAGGGAGGCTAGCGGTACAGATACGCAGTATTTT | CASRHYREASGTDTQYF | TRBJ2-3 | TRBV7-6 | TRBD2 | NA
TGCAGTGCCAGGGAGGACTATGGCTACACCTTC | CSAREDYGYTF | TRBJ1-2 | TRBV20-1 | NA | NA
TGTGCCAGTAGTAGTGGGGACAGCTCTGGAAACACCATATATTTT | CASSSGDSSGNTIYF | TRBJ1-3 | TRBV19 | TRBD1 | NA